The 22 T cell receptor beta chains below come from one sample, sequenced in a study of blood T cells in healthy people across ages. The second PCR ran about 6 to 11 cycles with a sample-barcoded 5' primer and J-beta primers. MiXCR, run by TCRdb on the 5' RACE reads, gives a single entry per CDR3 protein. The sample includes around 710,000 distinct CDR3 sequences, approximately 39% seen only once; the top ten take around a fifth. Sequencing used blood. These receptor sequences come from a woman aged 55-69 years in good health.

Comments on this clonotype: A single base separates this from a much larger clone, so it may be a read error. This chain joins TRBV9 and TRBJ1-5; 8 bases align to TRBD1. The CDR3 is made up of 15 amino acids. After removal of 3 bases from V and 3 bases from J, the junction contained 5 bases not matched to a gene. Germline-derived CDR1 and CDR2 are SGDLS and YYNGEE. The CDR3 spells CASSAQGQANQPQHF. In nucleotides, the CDR3 is TGTGCCAGCAGCGCTCAGGGACAGGCCAATCAGCCCCAGCATTTT.

At least ten counts were recorded for this clonotype. V and J are TRBV6-2 or TRBV6-3 and TRBJ2-1; 11 nucleotides line up with TRBD1. CDR3 length equals 15 residues. The junction had 10 bases not matched to a gene; V was cut back by 6 bases and J by 9 bases. The germline gives CDR1 MNHEY, CDR2 SVGEGT. The chain's CDR3 is CASSRGTGGRTEQFF. DNA for the CDR3: TGTGCCAGCAGCCGAGGGACAGGGGGACGGACTGAGCAGTTCTTC.

The chain couples TRBV6-5 to TRBJ2-7; tentatively, D is TRBD2 (6 bases). The germline V gene encodes CDR1 MNHEY and CDR2 SVGAGI. Between the trimmed V and J ends, which lost 5 bases and 3 bases, there was a span of 14 bases. This CDR3 contains 14 residues. The CDR3 DNA reads as TGTGCCAGCAGTCACGCAGAGACTAGCTACGAGCAGTACTTC. Its translation is CASSHAETSYEQYF.

This clonotype was observed a few times. This chain joins TRBV4-3 and TRBJ1-1; TRBD1 matches at 8 bases. V trimming: 2 bases; J trimming: 4 bases; junction bases outside the gene matches: 6. The CDR3 is made up of 15 amino acids. CDR1 is LGHNA, CDR2 YSLEER, per germline. CDR3 nucleotide sequence: TGCGCCAGCAGCCAATCTAACACAGGGGGCACTGAAGCTTTCTTT. This codes for CASSQSNTGGTEAFF.

A remark on this clonotype: A single base separates this from a much larger clone, so it may be a read error. The chain is built from TRBV12-3 or TRBV12-4 and TRBJ2-1; TRBD2 matches 10 bases. Trimming removed 3 bases from V and 9 bases from J; junction bases left unmatched: 8. The CDR3 runs to 15 residues. The CDR3 reads CASSLERAGGGEQFF. The CDR3 DNA reads as TGTGCCAGCAGTTTGGAACGAGCGGGAGGGGGTGAGCAGTTCTTC.

This clonotype was recorded a few times. The V call is TRBV20-1, the J call TRBJ2-5, with a weak D call TRBD2 (5 bases). The CDR3 contains 12 residues. V lost 4 bases, J lost 1 base, and 7 bases lay in between. Per germline, CDR1 DFQATT and CDR2 SNEGSKA (reference sequence). This CDR3 is CSANSGQETQYF. The CDR3 region has the DNA TGCAGTGCTAACAGCGGCCAAGAGACCCAGTACTTC.

In this sample, this clonotype turned up a few times. The rearrangement joins TRBV4-3 to TRBJ2-6; possibly TRBD2 for D (5 bases). The V gene lost 3 bases and the J gene lost 0 bases, with 18 bases spanning the gap. The CDR3 contains 19 residues. Germline CDR1 LGHNA, CDR2 YSLEER. The CDR3 sequence: CASSHQAGIISSGANVLTF. In DNA form, the CDR3 reads TGCGCCAGCAGCCACCAAGCCGGGATAATCAGCTCTGGGGCCAACGTCCTGACTTTC.

This clonotype was recorded a few times. This chain joins TRBV28 and TRBJ2-3; 7 positions match TRBD2. Per the germline V gene, CDR1 is MDHEN and CDR2 is SYDVKM. The V gene end was trimmed by 3 bases and the J gene end by 0 bases; junction bases not matched to a gene: 6. The CDR3 covers 16 residues. This CDR3 is CASSLLLRESTDTQYF. The CDR3 bases are TGTGCCAGCAGTTTGCTCTTGCGGGAGAGCACAGATACGCAGTATTTT.

The rearrangement uses TRBV7-9 and TRBJ2-7, with D perhaps TRBD2 (5 bases). The germline V gene encodes CDR1 SEHNR and CDR2 FQNEAQ (reference sequence). This CDR3 is 16 amino acids long. V lost 0 bases, J lost 2 bases, and 14 bases lay in between. The CDR3 region has the DNA TGTGCCAGCAGCTTAGCGAGGGCTACTGGCCCCTACGAGCAGTACTTC. It specifies CASSLARATGPYEQYF. Looking up the rest from reference TRBV7-9 and TRBJ2-7 gives the full variable domain: DTGVSQNPRHKITKRGQNVTFRCDPISEHNRLYWYRQTLGQGPEFLTYFQNEAQLEKSRLLSDRFSAERPKGSFSTLEIQRTEQGDSAMYLCASSLARATGPYEQYFGPGTRLTVT.

With respect to this clonotype: The junction shows a germline mismatch at one end, possibly a read error. The genes are TRBV6-1 and TRBJ2-7; TRBD2 aligns across 8 bases. The CDR3 extends over 15 amino acids. Germline V CDR1 and CDR2: MNHNS, SASEGT. The CDR3 DNA is TGTGCCGGCAGTCTACTAGCGGATGAGCCCTACGAGCAGTACTTC. It yields the protein CAGSLLADEPYEQYF.

The V and J genes are TRBV12-3 or TRBV12-4 and TRBJ2-5; 8 bases line up with TRBD1. TRBJ2-7 matches the DNA end more closely, so the J call is doubtful. The CDR3 is 13 amino acids. CDR3 protein: CASTRQGRSEQYF. The CDR3 DNA reads as TGTGCCAGCACCAGACAGGGGCGTAGCGAGCAGTACTTC.

V and J are TRBV20-1 and TRBJ2-7, with 15 bases fitting TRBD2. Germline-derived CDR1 and CDR2 are DFQATT and SNEGSKA (reference sequence). This CDR3 is 17 amino acids long. V dropped 5 bases and J dropped 2; count of bases not matched to a gene: 10. The CDR3 sequence is CSAPRTSGGARTYEQYF. The CDR3 DNA sequence: TGCAGTGCTCCCCGGACTAGCGGGGGGGCTAGGACCTACGAGCAGTACTTC.

V usage is TRBV5-1 and J usage is TRBJ2-2; possibly TRBD2 for D (6 bases). CDR3 length equals 17 residues. V was shortened by 3 bases and J by 0 bases, with 15 bases between the two germline ends. Germline V gives CDR1 SGHRS, CDR2 YFSETQ. CDR3 in amino acids: CASSSWEEPANTGELFF. The CDR3 nucleotides read TGCGCCAGCAGCTCCTGGGAGGAGCCTGCGAACACCGGGGAGCTGTTTTTT.

The chain uses TRBV6-5 and TRBJ2-7; 13 bases agree with TRBD2. The CDR3 length is 16 residues. Trimming took 6 bases from V and 6 from J; bases not matched to a gene: 11. Germline V gives CDR1 MNHEY, CDR2 SVGAGI. The CDR3 reads CASRDLPGLAGSEQYF. CDR3 nucleotides: TGTGCCAGCAGAGACTTACCGGGACTAGCGGGAAGCGAGCAGTACTTC.

Here the CDR3 DNA reads TGCAGTGCTAGCACGTTAGGGAGAGCTGAAGCTTTCTTT. Translated: CSASTLGRAEAFF. This rearrangement joins TRBV20-1 to TRBJ1-1; D is unclear. CDR1 and CDR2 (germline): DFQATT, SNEGSKA (reference sequence). V lost 3 bases and J lost 6, with 14 bases in between. CDR3 size: 13 residues.

The genes are TRBV20-1 and TRBJ2-3; 9 bases agree with TRBD1. Germline V gives CDR1 DFQATT, CDR2 SNEGSKA (reference sequence). V trimming: 2 bases; J trimming: 8 bases; junction bases outside the gene matches: 5. The length of the CDR3 is 13 residues. This CDR3 is CSARRQGDGTQYF. The CDR3 DNA reads as TGCAGTGCTAGAAGACAGGGGGACGGTACGCAGTATTTT.

V and J are TRBV20-1 and TRBJ1-2; TRBD1 matches at 7 bases. The CDR3 runs to 13 residues. The V segment lost 0 bases and the J segment 8 bases; nucleotides outside the gene matches: 6. Germline V gives CDR1 DFQATT, CDR2 SNEGSKA (reference sequence). The CDR3 nucleotides are TGCAGTGCTAGAGATAACAGGGGAGGCGGCTACACCTTC. Its protein product is CSARDNRGGGYTF.

This chain connects TRBV28 to TRBJ2-2; 7 bases agree with TRBD1. CDR1 is MDHEN and CDR2 is SYDVKM in the germline V gene. Unmatched junction bases numbered 9, after V lost 7 bases and J lost 7 bases. The CDR3 contains 14 residues. The CDR3 protein is CASTPRGYDGELFF. Here the CDR3 DNA reads TGTGCCAGCACACCCAGGGGGTATGACGGGGAGCTGTTTTTT.

V gene TRBV19 combines with J gene TRBJ2-7; TRBD2 agrees at 10 bases. V shed 4 bases, J shed 3 bases, and the junction held 15 bases outside the gene matches. The CDR3 covers 18 residues. Per the germline V gene, CDR1 is LNHDA and CDR2 is SQIVND (reference sequence). In nucleotides, the CDR3 is TGTGCCAGTAGTAGGGCTAGCGGGAGTCCCGGGTTCGACTACGAGCAGTACTTC. This gives the protein CASSRASGSPGFDYEQYF.

CDR3 loop: CASRTTDGDFYGYTF. CDR3 bases: TGTGCCAGCAGAACCACGGACGGTGACTTTTATGGCTACACCTTC. V gene TRBV3-1 combines with J gene TRBJ1-2; D is undetermined. Germline CDR1 reads LGHDT; CDR2 reads YNNKEL (reference sequence). The V end lost 6 bases, the J end lost 5 bases, and 19 bases lay between the germline ends. There are 15 residues in the CDR3.

V is TRBV27 and J is TRBJ2-1, with 11 bases aligning to TRBD1. This CDR3 region has 16 residues. Trimming cost V 5 bases and J 7 bases; bases outside gene matches: 10. Germline loops: CDR1 MNHEY, CDR2 SMNVEV (reference sequence). Here the CDR3 reads CASSPLPGTGGNEQFF. DNA for the CDR3: TGTGCCAGCAGTCCACTACCGGGGACAGGGGGGAATGAGCAGTTCTTC.

This chain links TRBV4-2 with TRBJ1-4; D unclear. CDR3 length: 15 residues. Germline V gives CDR1 LGHNA, CDR2 YNFKEQ. V was pared by 0 bases and J by 11 bases, with 16 bases between. The CDR3 region has the DNA TGTGCCAGCAGCCAAGAGGGGTCGGCCATCGGGAAACTGTTTTTT. Amino acids: CASSQEGSAIGKLFF.